Listed below are T cell receptor beta chains from one sample, sequenced in a study of T cell responses to AZD1222 COVID-19 vaccine. Using immunoSEQ multiplex PCR, the repertoire was profiled, and TCRdb retains in-frame clones only, with some absent. The table lists approximately 150,000 clones, roughly 90% of them singletons. This material consisted of peripheral blood, taken 28 days after the second AZD1222 dose. These receptors all come from an adult who received the AZD1222 COVID-19 vaccine. Each CDR3 is given with its conserved first and last residue. D genes are given only for firm matches. Clone sizes are given selectively: once, few, many, or a class where the clone is expanded.

abundance	v_gene	d_gene	j_gene	CDR3nt	CDR3aa
NA	TRBV21-1	NA	TRBJ1-4	TGTGCCAGCAGCAAAGGAGAAGAGACCGAAAAACTGTTTTTT	CASSKGEETEKLFF
NA	TRBV25-1	NA	TRBJ2-7	TGTGCCAGCAGTGAATCGACGGGGACCTACGAGCAGTACTTC	CASSESTGTYEQYF
NA	TRBV5-4	TRBD1	TRBJ1-1	TGTGCCAGCAGCTTGACAGGGGGGATCGCTGAAGCTTTCTTT	CASSLTGGIAEAFF
NA	TRBV4-2	TRBD2	TRBJ2-3	TGTGCCAGCAGCCCCTCCGTTTCTAGCGGGAGGTTGGATACGCAGTATTTT	CASSPSVSSGRLDTQYF
NA	TRBV28	NA	TRBJ1-2	TGTGCCAGCAGCCCTGGACAGAACTATGGCTACACCTTC	CASSPGQNYGYTF
NA	TRBV7-2	NA	TRBJ1-6	TGTGCCAGCAGCCCCTTTGTCTTGAGCTCCTATAATTCACCCCTCCACTTT	CASSPFVLSSYNSPLHF
NA	TRBV18	TRBD1	TRBJ2-7	TGTGCCAGCTCACCAACCGGGACAGGGGGCAGCGCCTACGAGCAGTACTTC	CASSPTGTGGSAYEQYF
NA	TRBV28	TRBD1	TRBJ1-1	TGTGCCAGCAGGGTCACAGGGGGCGGGAACACTGAAGCTTTCTTT	CASRVTGGGNTEAFF
NA	TRBV7-9	NA	TRBJ1-2	TGTGCCAGCAGCACGCAAAGTGGCGGCTACACCTTC	CASSTQSGGYTF
NA	TRBV10-1	NA	TRBJ2-7	TGCGCCAGCAGTCCTAGGGGTCGAAGGGGCTACAGGGAGCAGTACTTC	CASSPRGRRGYREQYF
NA	TRBV19	TRBD1	TRBJ2-7	TGTGCCAGTAGTATCCTCAGGGGGGAGCAGTACTTC	CASSILRGEQYF
NA	TRBV25-1	TRBD2	TRBJ2-7	TGTGCCAGCAGTGAGCCCCTCGGGGGGTACGAGCAGTACTTC	CASSEPLGGYEQYF
NA	TRBV25-1	NA	TRBJ1-3	TGTGCCAGCAGTGATAATCCAAGAGAAAACACCATATATTTT	CASSDNPRENTIYF
NA	TRBV7-3	TRBD2	TRBJ2-3	TGTGCCAGCAGCATGTACACACTAGCGGGAGACCCAGATACGCAGTATTTT	CASSMYTLAGDPDTQYF
NA	TRBV7-3	TRBD1	TRBJ1-1	TGTGCCAGCAGCTTGGGACAGTTGGGGGCTGAAGCTTTCTTT	CASSLGQLGAEAFF
NA	TRBV29-1	TRBD1	TRBJ2-7	TGCAGCGCTCGACAGGGGGTTTACGAGCAGTACTTC	CSARQGVYEQYF
NA	TRBV7-6	TRBD2	TRBJ2-1	TGTGCCAGCAGCTTAGCGGCAGAGCGGGAGGGATATGAGCAGTTCTTC	CASSLAAEREGYEQFF
NA	TRBV7-8	NA	TRBJ1-6	TGTGCCAGCAGATTAGGGGCCCCGGGGTCACCCCTCCACTTT	CASRLGAPGSPLHF
once	TRBV4-3	NA	TRBJ1-2	TGCGCCAGCAGCCGAGAGAGGGACTACTATGGCTACACCTTC	CASSRERDYYGYTF
NA	TRBV27	NA	TRBJ1-6	TGTGCCAGCAGTCCGTCAGGAGATTCACCCCTCCACTTT	CASSPSGDSPLHF
NA	TRBV7-2	TRBD1	TRBJ1-3	TGTGCCAGCAGCTTAGCGACAGGGACTGGAAACACCATATATTTT	CASSLATGTGNTIYF
NA	TRBV6-5	TRBD1	TRBJ1-2	TGTGCCAGCAGGAAACCGGGACAGATGAACTATGGCTACACCTTC	CASRKPGQMNYGYTF